This T cell receptor (beta chain) was sequenced in a study of T-cell reconstitution after alpha-beta-depleted transplantation in children. Study-level findings and limits: It was surviving recipient T cells and thymic progenitors that gave some patients high TCRbeta diversity at day 60. About two months after transplant, alpha-beta T cells reportedly came from several hundred expanded graft clones. Once a year had passed after transplant, T-cell counts and diversity came mostly from newly produced T cells.

As for this clonotype: As yet, its antigen is unknown.

Researchers prepared the TCRbeta library using unique molecular identifiers, the study reports. TCRdb re-called the PCR reads with MiXCR, one entry per CDR3 protein. The sample records approximately 630,000 distinct CDR3 sequences, around 13% being singletons. This sequence originates from a girl aged 2 to 10 with congenital amegakaryocytic thrombocytopenia, due to receive a stem cell transplant. The material was PBMCs, obtained before TCRalphabeta/CD19-depleted stem cell transplant.

The CDR3 here is CSASPNLVNVHEGQETQYF. CDR3 nucleotides: TGCAGTGCTAGTCCGAACTTGGTAAACGTCCACGAGGGGCAAGAGACCCAGTACTTC. The chain employs TRBV20-1 and TRBJ2-5; D assignment may be TRBD1 or TRBD2 (5 bases each). Trimming took 3 bases from V and 2 from J, leaving 28 bases between them. This CDR3 has 19 residues. CDR1 and CDR2 from the germline V gene are DFQATT and SNEGSKA (reference sequence).